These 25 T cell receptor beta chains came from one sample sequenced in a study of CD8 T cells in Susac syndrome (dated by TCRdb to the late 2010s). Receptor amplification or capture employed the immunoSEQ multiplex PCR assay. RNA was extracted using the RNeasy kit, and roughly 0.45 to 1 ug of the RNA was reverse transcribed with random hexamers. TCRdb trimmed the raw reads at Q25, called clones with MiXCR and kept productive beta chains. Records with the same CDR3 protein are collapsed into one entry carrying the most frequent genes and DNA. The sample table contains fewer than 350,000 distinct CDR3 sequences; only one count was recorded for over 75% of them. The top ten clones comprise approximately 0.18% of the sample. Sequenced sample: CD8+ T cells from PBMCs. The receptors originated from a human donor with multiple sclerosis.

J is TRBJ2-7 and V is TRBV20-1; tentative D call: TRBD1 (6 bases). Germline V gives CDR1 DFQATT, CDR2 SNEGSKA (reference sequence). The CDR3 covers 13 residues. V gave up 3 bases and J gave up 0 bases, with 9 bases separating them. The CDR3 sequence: CSASTGSSYEQYF. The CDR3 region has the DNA TGCAGTGCTAGCACAGGGTCCTCCTACGAGCAGTACTTC.

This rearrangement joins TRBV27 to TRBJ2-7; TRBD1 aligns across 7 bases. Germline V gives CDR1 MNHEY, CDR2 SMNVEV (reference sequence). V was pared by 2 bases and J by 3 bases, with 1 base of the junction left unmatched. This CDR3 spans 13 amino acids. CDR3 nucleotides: TGTGCCAGCAGTTTAAACAGGGGCTACGAGCAGTACTTC. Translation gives CASSLNRGYEQYF.

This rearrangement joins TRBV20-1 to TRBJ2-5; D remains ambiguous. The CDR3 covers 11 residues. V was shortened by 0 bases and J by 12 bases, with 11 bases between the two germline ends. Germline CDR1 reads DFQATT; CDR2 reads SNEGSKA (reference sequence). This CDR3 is CSARDPLAEYF. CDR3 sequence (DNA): TGCAGTGCTAGAGATCCCCTGGCGGAGTACTTC.

As DNA, the CDR3 is TGTGCCAGCAGCGCTAAAGCCCCTCGGGGCAGATGGACCGGGGGGAATGAGCAGTTCTTC. This sequence encodes CASSAKAPRGRWTGGNEQFF. The V and J genes are TRBV7-3 and TRBJ2-1, with TRBD2 identical over 7 bases. Unmatched junction bases numbered 26, after V lost 5 bases and J lost 7 bases. Looked up from germline, CDR1 is SGHTA and CDR2 is FQGTGA. This CDR3 has 20 amino acids.

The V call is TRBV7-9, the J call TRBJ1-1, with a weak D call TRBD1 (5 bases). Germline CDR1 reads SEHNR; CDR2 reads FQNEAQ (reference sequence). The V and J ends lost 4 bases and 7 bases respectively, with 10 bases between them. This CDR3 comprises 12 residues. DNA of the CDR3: TGTGCCAGCAGCTCCCGGACACGTGAAGCTTTCTTT. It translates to CASSSRTREAFF.

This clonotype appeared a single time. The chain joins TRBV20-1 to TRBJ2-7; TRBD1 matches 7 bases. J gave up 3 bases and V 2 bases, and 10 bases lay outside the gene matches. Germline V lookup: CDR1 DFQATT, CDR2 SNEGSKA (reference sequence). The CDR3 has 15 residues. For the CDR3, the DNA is TGCAGTGCTAGAAAAGACAGGGAAGGGGTCTACGAGCAGTACTTC. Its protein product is CSARKDREGVYEQYF.

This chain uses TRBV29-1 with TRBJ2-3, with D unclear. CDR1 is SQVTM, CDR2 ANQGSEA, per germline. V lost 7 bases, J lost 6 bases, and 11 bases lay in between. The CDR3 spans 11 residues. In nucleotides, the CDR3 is TGCAGCGGAGACGCGAGTGATACGCAGTATTTT. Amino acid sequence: CSGDASDTQYF.

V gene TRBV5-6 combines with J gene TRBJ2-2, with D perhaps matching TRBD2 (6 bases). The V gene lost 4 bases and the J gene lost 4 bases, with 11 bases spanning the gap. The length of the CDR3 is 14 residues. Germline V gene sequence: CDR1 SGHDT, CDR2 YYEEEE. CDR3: CASSPAGLTGELFF. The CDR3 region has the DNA TGTGCCAGCAGCCCGGCGGGACTCACCGGGGAGCTGTTTTTT.

The CDR3 region has the DNA TGTGCCAGCAGCCAAACTAGCGGGACTTACGAGCAGTACTTC. It translates to CASSQTSGTYEQYF. The rearrangement uses TRBV13 and TRBJ2-7; 10 bases fit TRBD2. The CDR3 loop spans 14 amino acids. Germline V gene data show CDR1 as PRHDT and CDR2 as FYEKMQ (reference sequence). Trimming removed 5 bases from V and 4 bases from J; junction bases left unmatched: 5.

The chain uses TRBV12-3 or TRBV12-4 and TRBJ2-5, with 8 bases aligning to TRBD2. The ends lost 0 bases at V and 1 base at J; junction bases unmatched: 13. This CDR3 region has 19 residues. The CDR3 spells CASSLARGMSGGFQETQYF. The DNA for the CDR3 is TGTGCCAGCAGTTTAGCGCGTGGGATGAGCGGGGGATTCCAAGAGACCCAGTACTTC.

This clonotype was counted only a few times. The CDR3: CASSLEGLAGTDTQYF. The DNA of the CDR3 is TGTGCCAGCAGTTTGGAGGGACTAGCGGGAACAGATACGCAGTATTTT. The genes are TRBV27 and TRBJ2-3; 13 nucleotides line up with TRBD2. Trimming took 3 bases from V and 3 from J; bases not matched to a gene: 3. From germline, CDR1 is MNHEY and CDR2 SMNVEV (reference sequence). The CDR3 totals 16 residues.

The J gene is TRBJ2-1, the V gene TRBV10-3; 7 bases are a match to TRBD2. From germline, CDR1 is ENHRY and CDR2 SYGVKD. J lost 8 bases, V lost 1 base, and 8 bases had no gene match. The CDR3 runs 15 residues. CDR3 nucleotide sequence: TGTGCCATCAGTGAGTTTAGCGGGCTAGGGGATGAGCAGTTCTTC. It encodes CAISEFSGLGDEQFF.

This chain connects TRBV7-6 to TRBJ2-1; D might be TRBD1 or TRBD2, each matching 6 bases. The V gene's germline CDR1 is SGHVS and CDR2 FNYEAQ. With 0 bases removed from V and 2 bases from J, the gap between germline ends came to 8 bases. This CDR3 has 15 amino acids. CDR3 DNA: TGTGCCAGCAGCTTAGCCGGGGGCCCCTACAATGAGCAGTTCTTC. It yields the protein CASSLAGGPYNEQFF.

In DNA, the CDR3 is TGTGCCAGCAGTTTACGAGGGGGTGATACGCAGTATTTT. Translating gives CASSLRGGDTQYF. The rearrangement links TRBV28 to TRBJ2-3, with D tentatively TRBD1 (6 bases). The length of the CDR3 is 13 residues. Per germline, CDR1 MDHEN and CDR2 SYDVKM. Trimming stripped 2 bases from V and 6 bases from J, with 9 bases between.

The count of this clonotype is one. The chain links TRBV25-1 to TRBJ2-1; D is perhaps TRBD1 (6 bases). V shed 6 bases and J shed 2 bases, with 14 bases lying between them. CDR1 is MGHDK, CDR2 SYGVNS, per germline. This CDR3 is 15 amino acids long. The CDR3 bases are TGTGCCAGCAGCGACCGGGACACCGCCTACAATGAGCAGTTCTTC. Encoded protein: CASSDRDTAYNEQFF.

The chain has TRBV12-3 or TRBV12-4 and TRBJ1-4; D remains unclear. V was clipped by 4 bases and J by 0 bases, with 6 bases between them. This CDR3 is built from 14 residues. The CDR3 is CASSYSATNEKLFF. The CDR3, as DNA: TGTGCCAGCAGTTACAGTGCAACTAATGAAAAACTGTTTTTT.

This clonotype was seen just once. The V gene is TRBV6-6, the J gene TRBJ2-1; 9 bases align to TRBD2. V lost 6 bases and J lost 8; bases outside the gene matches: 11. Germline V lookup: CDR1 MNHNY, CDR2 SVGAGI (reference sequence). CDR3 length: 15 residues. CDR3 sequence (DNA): TGTGCCAGCAGCCCCACCGCGGGAGGGCCGGATGAGCAGTTCTTC. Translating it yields CASSPTAGGPDEQFF.

DNA for the CDR3: TGTGCCAGCAGTTTATTCCCGCGTAACAATGAGCAGTTCTTC. Protein sequence: CASSLFPRNNEQFF. The chain has TRBV27 and TRBJ2-1; D not certain. V was cut by 1 base and J by 5 bases, with 9 bases left in between. The CDR3 totals 14 residues. Looked up from germline, CDR1 is MNHEY and CDR2 is SMNVEV (reference sequence).

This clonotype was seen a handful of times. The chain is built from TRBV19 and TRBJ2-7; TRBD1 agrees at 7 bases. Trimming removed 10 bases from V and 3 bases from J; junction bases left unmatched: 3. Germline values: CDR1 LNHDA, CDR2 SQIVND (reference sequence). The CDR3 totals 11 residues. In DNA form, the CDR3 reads TGTGCCACTCGACAGGGCTACGAGCAGTACTTC. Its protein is CATRQGYEQYF.

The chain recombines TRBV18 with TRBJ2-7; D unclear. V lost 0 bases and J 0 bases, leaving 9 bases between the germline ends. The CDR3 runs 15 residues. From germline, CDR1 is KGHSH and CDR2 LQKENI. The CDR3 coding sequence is TGTGCCAGCTCACCACCCTACGACGGCTCCTACGAGCAGTACTTC. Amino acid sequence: CASSPPYDGSYEQYF.

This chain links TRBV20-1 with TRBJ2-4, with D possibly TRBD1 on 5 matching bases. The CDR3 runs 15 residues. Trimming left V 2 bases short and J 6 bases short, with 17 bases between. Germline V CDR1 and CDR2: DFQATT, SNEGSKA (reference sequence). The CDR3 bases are TGCAGTGCTAGACCACCGACAGTCGAACCAAACATTCAGTACTTC. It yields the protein CSARPPTVEPNIQYF.

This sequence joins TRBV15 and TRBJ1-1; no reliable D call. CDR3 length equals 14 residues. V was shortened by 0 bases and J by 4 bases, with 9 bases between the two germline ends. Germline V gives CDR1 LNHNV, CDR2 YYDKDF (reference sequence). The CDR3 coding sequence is TGTGCCACCAGCAGAGATGCCAGTGGCACTGAAGCTTTCTTT. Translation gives CATSRDASGTEAFF.

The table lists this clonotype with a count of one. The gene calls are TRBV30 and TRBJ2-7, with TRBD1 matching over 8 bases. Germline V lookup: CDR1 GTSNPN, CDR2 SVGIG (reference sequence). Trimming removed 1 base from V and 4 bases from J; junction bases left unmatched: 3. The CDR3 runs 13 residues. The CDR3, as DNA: TGTGCCTGGAGTGGGACAGGGAGGTACGAGCAGTACTTC. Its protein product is CAWSGTGRYEQYF.

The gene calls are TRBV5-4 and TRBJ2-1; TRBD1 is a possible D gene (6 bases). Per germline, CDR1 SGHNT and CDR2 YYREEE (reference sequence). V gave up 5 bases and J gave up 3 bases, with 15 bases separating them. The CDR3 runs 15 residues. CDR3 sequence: CASSLRQEYYNEQFF. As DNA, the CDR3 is TGTGCCAGCAGTCTCCGACAGGAGTACTACAATGAGCAGTTCTTC.

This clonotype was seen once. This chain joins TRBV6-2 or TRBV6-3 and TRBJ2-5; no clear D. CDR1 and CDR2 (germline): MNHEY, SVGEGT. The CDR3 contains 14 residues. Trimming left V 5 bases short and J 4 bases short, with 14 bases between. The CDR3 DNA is TGTGCCAGCAGTGACGAATTACTTTTAGAGACCCAGTACTTC. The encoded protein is CASSDELLLETQYF.